This T cell receptor beta chain appears in the sequencing data of a study of CD8+ T cells in alopecia areata. Whole-study findings and limits: Patients displayed less clarity in TCR sharing than mice, a finding possibly related to HLA. For lesional scalp, especially alopecia totalis/universalis, clonality was higher than in normal scalp.

RNA, once extracted, was reverse transcribed into cDNA for use as the sequencing template. The table came from immunoSEQ multiplex PCR; TCRdb's copy has only in-frame clones and leaves some out. The sample has a few hundred thousand clones, 45% to 70% seen once. The CDR3 loop spans 17 amino acids. CDR1 MNHEY and CDR2 SMNVEV come from the germline V gene (reference sequence). The V end lost 3 bases, the J end lost 0 bases, and 15 bases lay between the germline ends. CD4+ and CD8+ T cells were sorted from PBMCs. Concerning this clone itself: As yet, its antigen is unknown.

V is TRBV27 and J is TRBJ2-1; D is possibly TRBD1 (6 bases). The clonotype originates from a human donor in good health. Sequenced input: CD8+ T cells sorted from blood. CDR3 region: CASSLVGGSDSYNEQFF. In DNA, the CDR3 is TGTGCCAGCAGTTTGGTTGGGGGCTCCGACTCCTACAATGAGCAGTTCTTC.